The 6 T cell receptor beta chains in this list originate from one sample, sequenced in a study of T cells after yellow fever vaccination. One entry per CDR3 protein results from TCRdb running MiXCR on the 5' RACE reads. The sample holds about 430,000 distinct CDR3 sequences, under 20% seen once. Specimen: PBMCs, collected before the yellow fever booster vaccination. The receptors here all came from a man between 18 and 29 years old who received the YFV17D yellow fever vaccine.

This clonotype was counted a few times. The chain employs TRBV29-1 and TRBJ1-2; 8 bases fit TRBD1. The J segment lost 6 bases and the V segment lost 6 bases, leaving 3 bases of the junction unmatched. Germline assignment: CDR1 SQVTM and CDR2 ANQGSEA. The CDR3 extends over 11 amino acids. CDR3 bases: TGCAGCGTCGACAGGGGCGATGGCTACACCTTC. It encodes CSVDRGDGYTF.

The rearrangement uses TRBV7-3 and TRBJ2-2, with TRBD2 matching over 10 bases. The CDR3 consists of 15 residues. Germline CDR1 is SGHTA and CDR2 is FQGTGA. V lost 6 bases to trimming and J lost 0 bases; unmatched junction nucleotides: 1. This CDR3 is CASRLAGTNTGELFF. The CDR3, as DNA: TGTGCCAGCAGACTAGCGGGAACGAACACCGGGGAGCTGTTTTTT.

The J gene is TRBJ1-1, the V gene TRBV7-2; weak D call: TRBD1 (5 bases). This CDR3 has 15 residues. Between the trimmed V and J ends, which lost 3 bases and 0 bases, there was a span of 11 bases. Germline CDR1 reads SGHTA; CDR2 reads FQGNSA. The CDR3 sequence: CASSFPPGMNTEAFF. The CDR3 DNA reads TGTGCCAGCAGCTTCCCCCCAGGGATGAACACTGAAGCTTTCTTT.

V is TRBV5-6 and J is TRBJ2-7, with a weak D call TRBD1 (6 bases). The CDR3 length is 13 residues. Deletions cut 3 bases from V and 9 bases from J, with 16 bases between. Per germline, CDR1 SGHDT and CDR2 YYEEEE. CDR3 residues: CASSSPDRTGQYF. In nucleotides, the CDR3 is TGTGCCAGCAGCTCCCCAGACAGGACGGGGCAGTACTTC.

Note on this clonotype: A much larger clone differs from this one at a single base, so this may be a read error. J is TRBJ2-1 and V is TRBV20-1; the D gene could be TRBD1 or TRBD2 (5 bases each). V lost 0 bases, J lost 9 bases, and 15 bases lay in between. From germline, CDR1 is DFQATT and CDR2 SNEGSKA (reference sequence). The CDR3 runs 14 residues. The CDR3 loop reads CSARDPSGTGEQFF. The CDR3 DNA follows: TGCAGTGCTAGAGATCCGTCCGGGACGGGTGAGCAGTTCTTC.

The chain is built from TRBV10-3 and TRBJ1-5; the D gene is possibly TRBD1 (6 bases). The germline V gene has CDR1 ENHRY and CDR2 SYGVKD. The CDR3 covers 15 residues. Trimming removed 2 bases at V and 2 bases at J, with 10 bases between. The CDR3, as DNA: TGTGCCATCAGTGAGAACAGGGATGGCAATCAGCCCCAGCATTTT. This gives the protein CAISENRDGNQPQHF.